These 11 T cell receptor beta chains were all obtained from the same sample, sequenced in a study of cytomegalovirus exposure and HLA in healthy donors (dated by TCRdb to about 2017). The method behind the library was the immunoSEQ multiplex PCR assay. A mixture of 60 forward primers for TCR Vbeta segments and 13 reverse primers for TCR Jbeta segments was used in the multiplex PCR. TCRdb limited this immuneACCESS table to in-frame rearrangements with V and J called. A share of clones is missing; checked studies link under half to unresolved V genes, and the rest is unexplained. This sample gives some 110,000 clones in total; approximately 72% of them show up just once. Of the sample, 1.5% is held by the ten largest clones. The sequencing input was PBMCs. Source of these receptors: a man in his late teens or twenties in good health and CMV-seronegative.

The chain couples TRBV2 to TRBJ1-2; tentative D call: TRBD1 (6 bases). The germline gives CDR1 SNHLY, CDR2 FYNNEI. The V end was cut by 5 bases, the J end by 4 bases, with 20 bases between. This CDR3 contains 16 residues. The CDR3 sequence is CASSPEGGTRVYGYTF. DNA for the CDR3: TGTGCCAGCAGTCCGGAGGGGGGGACGAGGGTCTATGGCTACACCTTC.

This rearrangement joins TRBV5-4 to TRBJ2-3; D gene ambiguous. Trimming cost V 0 bases and J 5 bases, with 13 bases left between them. This CDR3 has 15 residues. CDR1 is SGHNT, CDR2 YYREEE, per germline (reference sequence). This CDR3 reads CASSLDLGFGDTQYF. CDR3 DNA: TGTGCCAGCAGCTTGGATCTGGGCTTCGGAGATACGCAGTATTTT.

This chain uses TRBV4-3 with TRBJ2-1, with D possibly matching TRBD2 (5 bases). The CDR3 spans 13 residues. Per germline, CDR1 LGHNA and CDR2 YSLEER. V lost 0 bases and J lost 13, with 13 bases in between. Here the CDR3 DNA reads TGCGCCAGCAGCCAAGATAGGGCTAGCCGACAGTTCTTC. It codes for CASSQDRASRQFF.

A few counts support this clone. This sequence joins TRBV5-8 and TRBJ2-7, with D unclear. This CDR3 comprises 12 residues. The V end was cut by 1 base, the J end by 3 bases, with 5 bases between. Per the germline V gene, CDR1 is SGHTS and CDR2 is YDEGEE. The CDR3: CASSLPIYEQYF. In nucleotides, the CDR3 is TGTGCCAGCAGCTTGCCTATCTACGAGCAGTACTTC.

The chain recombines TRBV25-1 with TRBJ1-2; D is uncertain. The V gene lost 0 bases and the J gene lost 2 bases, with 7 bases spanning the gap. The germline V gene has CDR1 MGHDK and CDR2 SYGVNS. This CDR3 spans 14 amino acids. CDR3 in amino acids: CASSEYNRNYGYTF. In DNA form, the CDR3 reads TGTGCCAGCAGTGAATACAACAGAAACTATGGCTACACCTTC.

V gene TRBV5-6 combines with J gene TRBJ1-2, with a possible D match to TRBD1 (5 bases). Trimming left V 1 base short and J 1 base short, with 11 bases between. Germline V gene data show CDR1 as SGHDT and CDR2 as YYEEEE. The CDR3 covers 15 residues. CDR3 sequence reads: CASSLTGSFNYGYTF. The CDR3 coding sequence is TGTGCCAGCAGCTTGACAGGCTCCTTTAACTATGGCTACACCTTC.

The rearrangement uses TRBV29-1 and TRBJ1-2, with 7 bases fitting TRBD1. CDR1 is SQVTM and CDR2 is ANQGSEA in the germline V gene. Trimming removed 3 bases from V and 4 bases from J; junction bases left unmatched: 5. The CDR3 totals 13 residues. Here the CDR3 reads CSVETGMGYGYTF. CDR3 nucleotides: TGCAGCGTTGAGACAGGGATGGGCTATGGCTACACCTTC.

V is TRBV19 and J is TRBJ1-2, with D possibly TRBD1 on 6 matching bases. Germline V gives CDR1 LNHDA, CDR2 SQIVND (reference sequence). This CDR3 has 11 amino acids. The V end was cut by 8 bases, the J end by 7 bases, with 11 bases between. Here the CDR3 reads CASRRGCGYTF. The CDR3, as DNA: TGTGCCAGTCGAAGGGGGTGTGGCTACACCTTC. The full variable domain, completed using reference TRBV19 and TRBJ1-2, is DGGITQSPKYLFRKEGQNVTLSCEQNLNHDAMYWYRQDPGQGLRLIYYSQIVNDFQKGDIAEGYSVSREKKESFPLTVTSAQKNPTAFYLCASRRGCGYTFGSGTRLTVV.

This clone was seen a few times. The V call is TRBV15, the J call TRBJ1-5; the D is unclear. V was clipped by 1 base and J by 1 base, with 11 bases between them. The CDR3 extends over 16 amino acids. Germline loops: CDR1 LNHNV, CDR2 YYDKDF (reference sequence). The CDR3 DNA reads as TGTGCCACCAGCAGAGTTCGGGGAATGAGCAATCAGCCCCAGCATTTT. Translation: CATSRVRGMSNQPQHF.

This rearrangement joins TRBV19 to TRBJ1-5, with TRBD1 as a possible D gene (6 bases). Trimming removed 4 bases at V and 3 bases at J, with 10 bases between. The CDR3 is 14 residues long. CDR1 and CDR2 (germline): LNHDA, SQIVND (reference sequence). CDR3 sequence (DNA): TGTGCCAGTAGTAGGGGACAACTCAATCAGCCCCAGCATTTT. It yields the protein CASSRGQLNQPQHF.

The genes are TRBV7-2 and TRBJ1-4, with D hard to call. Germline CDR1 and CDR2: SGHTA and FQGNSA. The CDR3 runs to 14 residues. The germline V and J ends were trimmed by 1 base and 5 bases, with 8 bases remaining between them. The CDR3 reads CASSLVSRNEKLFF. CDR3 coding DNA: TGTGCCAGCAGCTTAGTTTCGCGCAATGAAAAACTGTTTTTT.